The entry below gives a single T cell receptor beta chain sequence along with its context. This sample was taken from a study of T cell changes during pregnancy in multiple sclerosis. Clones were read by immunoSEQ multiplex PCR, and TCRdb kept only the in-frame ones, dropping some. There are roughly 29,000 clones in the sample; more than 85% occur only once, and around 0.39% lies in the top ten. V was clipped by 0 bases and J by 9 bases; unmatched bases: 10. The germline V gene encodes CDR1 SGHRS and CDR2 YFSETQ. The CDR3 is 16 amino acids. The receptor was isolated from a female donor with multiple sclerosis, enrolled in a pregnancy study. Specimen: CD4+ T cells from peripheral blood mononuclear cells, collected after pregnancy. V and J are TRBV5-1 and TRBJ2-1; 9 bases are a match to TRBD2. In nucleotides, the CDR3 is TGCGCCAGCAGCTTGGCCATAGGGGCGGGAGGGAGTGAGCAGTTCTTC. Translation gives CASSLAIGAGGSEQFF.